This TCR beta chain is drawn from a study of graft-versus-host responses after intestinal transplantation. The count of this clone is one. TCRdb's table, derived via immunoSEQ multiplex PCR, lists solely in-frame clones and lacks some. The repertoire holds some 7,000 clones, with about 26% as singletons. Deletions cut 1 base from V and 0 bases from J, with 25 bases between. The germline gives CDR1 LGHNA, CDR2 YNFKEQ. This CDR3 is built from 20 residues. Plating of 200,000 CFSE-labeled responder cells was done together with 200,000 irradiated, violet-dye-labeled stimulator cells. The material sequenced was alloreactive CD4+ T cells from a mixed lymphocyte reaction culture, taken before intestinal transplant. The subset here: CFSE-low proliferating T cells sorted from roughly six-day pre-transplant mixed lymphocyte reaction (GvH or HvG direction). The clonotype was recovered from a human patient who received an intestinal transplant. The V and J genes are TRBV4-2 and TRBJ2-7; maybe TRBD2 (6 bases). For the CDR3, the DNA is TGTGCCAGCAGCCAAGGAGGCGGAGGAGGGGTTTTTGGGGGCTCCTACGAGCAGTACTTC. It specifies CASSQGGGGGVFGGSYEQYF.